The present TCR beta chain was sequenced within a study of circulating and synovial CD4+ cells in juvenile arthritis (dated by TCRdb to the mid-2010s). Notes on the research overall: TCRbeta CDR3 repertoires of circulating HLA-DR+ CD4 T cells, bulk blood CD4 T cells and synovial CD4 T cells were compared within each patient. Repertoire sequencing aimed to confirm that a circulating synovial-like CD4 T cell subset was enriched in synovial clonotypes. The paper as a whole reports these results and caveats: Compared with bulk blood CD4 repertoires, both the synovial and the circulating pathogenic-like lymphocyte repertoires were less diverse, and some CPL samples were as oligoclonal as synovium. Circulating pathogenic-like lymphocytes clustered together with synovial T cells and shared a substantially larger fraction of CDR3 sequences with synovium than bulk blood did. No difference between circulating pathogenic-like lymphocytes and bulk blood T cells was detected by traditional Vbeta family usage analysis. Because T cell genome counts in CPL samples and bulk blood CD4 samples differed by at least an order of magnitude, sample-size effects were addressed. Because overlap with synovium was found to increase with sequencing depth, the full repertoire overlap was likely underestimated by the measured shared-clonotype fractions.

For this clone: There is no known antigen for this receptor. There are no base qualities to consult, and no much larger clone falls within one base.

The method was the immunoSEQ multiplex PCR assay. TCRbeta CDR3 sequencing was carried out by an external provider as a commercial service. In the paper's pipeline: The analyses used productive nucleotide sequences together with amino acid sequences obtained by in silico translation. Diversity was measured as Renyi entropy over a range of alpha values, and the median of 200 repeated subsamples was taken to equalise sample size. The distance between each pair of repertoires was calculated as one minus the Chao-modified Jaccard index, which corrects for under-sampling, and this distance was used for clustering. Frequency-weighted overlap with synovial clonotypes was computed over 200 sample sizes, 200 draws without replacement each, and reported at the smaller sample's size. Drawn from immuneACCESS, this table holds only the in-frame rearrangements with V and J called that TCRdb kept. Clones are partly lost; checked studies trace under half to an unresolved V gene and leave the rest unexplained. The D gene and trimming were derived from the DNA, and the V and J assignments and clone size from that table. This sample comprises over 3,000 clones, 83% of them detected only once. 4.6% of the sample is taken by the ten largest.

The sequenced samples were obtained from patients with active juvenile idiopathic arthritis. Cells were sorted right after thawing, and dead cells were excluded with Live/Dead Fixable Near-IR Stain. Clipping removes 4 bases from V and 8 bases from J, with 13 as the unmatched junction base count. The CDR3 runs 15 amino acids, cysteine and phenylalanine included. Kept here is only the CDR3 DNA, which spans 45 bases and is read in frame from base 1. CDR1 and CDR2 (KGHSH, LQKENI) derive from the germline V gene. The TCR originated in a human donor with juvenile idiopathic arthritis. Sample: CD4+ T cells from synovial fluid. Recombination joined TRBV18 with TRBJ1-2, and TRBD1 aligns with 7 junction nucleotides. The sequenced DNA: TGTGCCAGCTCACAGGGGGCGCAAATCTCCGGGGGCTACACCTTC. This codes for CASSQGAQISGGYTF. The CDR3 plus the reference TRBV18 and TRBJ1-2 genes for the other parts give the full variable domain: NAGVMQNPRHLVRRRGQEARLRCSPMKGHSHVYWYRQLPEEGLKFMVYLQKENIIDESGMPKERFSAEFPKEGPSILRIQQVVRGDSAAYFCASSQGAQISGGYTFGSGTRLTVV.